The 32 T cell receptor beta chains given below trace back to one sample, sequenced in a study of molecular identifiers for immune sequencing clone quantification (dated by TCRdb to 2016 to 2019). Library prep was done by PCR. The listed sequencing device is NextSeq 500. TCRdb's own reprocessing of the public reads used fastp at Q25 and MiXCR and kept productive beta chains. Duplicate CDR3 protein sequences are folded into a single record with the most common DNA and genes. The sample profile shows more than 550,000 distinct CDR3 sequences; over 25% of them were found once. The ten largest clones capture about 0.78% of the sample. The sample comprised naive CD8+ T cells from blood, with Jurkat cell RNA spiked in. The cell subset or site label for this specimen denotes: FACS-sorted CD8+CD4-CCR7+CD45RA+ naive T cells. The receptors shown here come from a human donor in good health. Some libraries in this study had Jurkat cell RNA spiked in.

The chain couples TRBV30 to TRBJ1-1; 8 bases match TRBD1. Trimming took 1 base from V and 6 from J; bases not matched to a gene: 4. CDR3 length: 13 residues. Germline lookup yields CDR1 GTSNPN and CDR2 SVGIG (reference sequence). The CDR3 coding sequence is TGTGCCTGGAGTGCCACAGGGGGTTCTGAAGCTTTCTTT. Protein sequence: CAWSATGGSEAFF.

This clonotype came up many times. The V call is TRBV4-3, the J call TRBJ1-1; D call uncertain. Germline-derived CDR1 and CDR2 are LGHNA and YSLEER. The CDR3 contains 15 residues. V lost 0 bases to trimming and J lost 6 bases, with 14 bases between them. The DNA of the CDR3 is TGCGCCAGCAGCCAAGATGGGTCCTCTTTTGCTGAAGCTTTCTTT. It is translated as CASSQDGSSFAEAFF.

This clonotype has at least ten counts. The chain combines TRBV12-3 or TRBV12-4 with TRBJ1-5; 7 positions match TRBD1. The CDR3 is made up of 15 amino acids. The J segment lost 5 bases and the V segment lost 5 bases, leaving 9 bases of the junction unmatched. In DNA form, the CDR3 reads TGTGCCAGCAGTCTCACAGGGGAGGGAGATCAGCCCCAGCATTTT. This encodes CASSLTGEGDQPQHF.

The CDR3 reads CASSSGGSAEAFF. The CDR3, as DNA: TGTGCCAGTAGCAGTGGGGGCAGCGCTGAAGCTTTCTTT. The chain links TRBV19 to TRBJ1-1; a weak D match, TRBD1 (6 bases). Germline values: CDR1 LNHDA, CDR2 SQIVND (reference sequence). This CDR3 is built from 13 residues. Trimming stripped 6 bases from V and 6 bases from J, with 14 bases between. Looking up the rest from reference TRBV19 and TRBJ1-1 gives the full variable domain: DGGITQSPKYLFRKEGQNVTLSCEQNLNHDAMYWYRQDPGQGLRLIYYSQIVNDFQKGDIAEGYSVSREKKESFPLTVTSAQKNPTAFYLCASSSGGSAEAFFGQGTRLTVV.

This clonotype turned up a few times. The chain links TRBV20-1 to TRBJ2-5; D is perhaps TRBD2 (5 bases). The V and J ends lost 5 bases and 4 bases respectively, with 20 bases between them. The CDR3 consists of 15 residues. Germline lookup yields CDR1 DFQATT and CDR2 SNEGSKA (reference sequence). The chain's CDR3 is CSALIELDLAETQYF. The CDR3 bases are TGCAGTGCTCTCATCGAACTAGACCTCGCAGAGACCCAGTACTTC.

About this clonotype: A read error may explain this, as a much larger clone is one base away. The rearrangement uses TRBV29-1 and TRBJ1-4; D possibly corresponds to TRBD1 (5 bases). The CDR3 covers 17 residues. Germline V CDR1 and CDR2: SQVTM, ANQGSEA. CDR3 DNA sequence: TGCAGCGTTGAAGGGGGCGAGTCATTTGCAACTAATGAAGAACTGTTTTTT. Its translation is CSVEGGESFATNEELFF.

This clonotype appeared once. At one end, the junction sequence differs from germline, possibly due to a read error. The chain combines TRBV30 with TRBJ2-4; 7 bases fit TRBD1. Germline lookup yields CDR1 GTSNPN and CDR2 SVGIG (reference sequence). The CDR3 has 16 amino acids. CDR3 residues: CAWNKQGSSAKNIQYF. CDR3 DNA: TGTGCCTGGAACAAACAGGGGAGCTCAGCCAAAAACATCCAGTACTTC.

This clonotype has a count of ten or more. The rearrangement links TRBV27 to TRBJ2-7; D gene uncertain. The CDR3 has 15 amino acids. Germline assignment: CDR1 MNHEY and CDR2 SMNVEV (reference sequence). V was clipped by 0 bases and J by 3 bases, with 12 bases between them. The CDR3 nucleotides read TGTGCCAGCAGTTTATCCACCCCGGAATACTACGAGCAGTACTTC. Protein: CASSLSTPEYYEQYF.

This chain links TRBV4-1 with TRBJ2-3, with TRBD1 identical over 7 bases. The V segment lost 4 bases and the J segment 4 bases; nucleotides outside the gene matches: 11. CDR3 length equals 16 residues. Germline V lookup: CDR1 MGHRA, CDR2 YSYEKL. The CDR3 region is CASSRNPGGRSDTQYF. DNA of the CDR3: TGCGCCAGCAGCCGCAATCCAGGGGGTCGTTCAGATACGCAGTATTTT.

This clonotype was seen ten or more times. The V call is TRBV7-9, the J call TRBJ2-7; D is ambiguous. Germline V gene data show CDR1 as SEHNR and CDR2 as FQNEAQ (reference sequence). The CDR3 is made up of 13 amino acids. Trimming cost V 4 bases and J 4 bases, with 11 bases left between them. CDR3 amino acids: CASSSYDMYEQYF. CDR3 bases: TGTGCCAGCAGCTCATACGACATGTACGAGCAGTACTTC.

Concerning this clonotype itself: Just one base apart from a much larger clone, this may be a read error. The rearrangement uses TRBV12-3 or TRBV12-4 and TRBJ2-3, with 7 bases matching TRBD2. Trimming cost V 5 bases and J 1 base; bases outside gene matches: 6. The CDR3 sequence is 15 residues long. The CDR3 nucleotides are TGTGCCAGCAGTGCTAGCGGCGACGGCACAGATACGCAGTATTTT. As protein: CASSASGDGTDTQYF.

In its sample, this clonotype was seen a few times. The rearrangement joins TRBV20-1 to TRBJ1-6; no definite D call. The CDR3 runs 15 residues. Trimming removed 3 bases at V and 6 bases at J, with 15 bases between. Germline V gene data show CDR1 as DFQATT and CDR2 as SNEGSKA (reference sequence). Written as DNA, the CDR3 is TGCAGTGCTAGGGCCTCGGACTACGGTAATTCACCCCTCCACTTT. Its protein product is CSARASDYGNSPLHF.

V gene TRBV6-1 combines with J gene TRBJ2-7; maybe TRBD2 (5 bases). Trimming pared 4 bases from V and 2 bases from J, leaving 12 bases between. This CDR3 has 14 residues. The germline gives CDR1 MNHNS, CDR2 SASEGT. The chain's CDR3 is CASSAGLGTYEQYF. The DNA for the CDR3 is TGTGCCAGCAGTGCGGGCCTCGGGACCTACGAGCAGTACTTC.

This clonotype was seen repeatedly, ten times or more. The DNA of the CDR3 is TGCAGTGCTAGAGATGGGCTTATCTCCTACGAGCAGTACTTC. The encoded protein is CSARDGLISYEQYF. The chain recombines TRBV20-1 with TRBJ2-7; D is uncertain. V was pared by 0 bases and J by 0 bases, with 9 bases between. CDR1 and CDR2 from the germline V gene are DFQATT and SNEGSKA (reference sequence). CDR3 size: 14 residues.

This chain links TRBV19 with TRBJ2-5; 8 bases are shared with TRBD2. Germline values: CDR1 LNHDA, CDR2 SQIVND (reference sequence). The CDR3 contains 15 residues. Unmatched junction bases numbered 12, after V lost 3 bases and J lost 9 bases. CDR3 sequence: CASSMASGPQAPQYF. The CDR3 nucleotides are TGTGCCAGTAGTATGGCTAGCGGGCCCCAAGCGCCCCAGTACTTC.

This clonotype was recorded at least ten times. This chain links TRBV12-3 or TRBV12-4 with TRBJ2-3; 12 nucleotides agree with TRBD2. This CDR3 region has 15 residues. The V and J ends lost 8 bases and 1 base, in that order; junction bases with no gene match: 4. CDR3 residues: CASLTSGGRTDTQYF. The CDR3 DNA is TGTGCCAGCCTAACTAGCGGGGGGCGCACAGATACGCAGTATTTT.

In nucleotides, the CDR3 is TGTGCCAGCAGCTTACTACAGGAGGGTGGGGAGCAGTTCTTC. Translation gives CASSLLQEGGEQFF. The gene calls are TRBV11-2 and TRBJ2-1; D is perhaps TRBD2 (6 bases). Per germline, CDR1 SGHAT and CDR2 FQNNGV. The CDR3 has 14 residues. With 2 bases removed from V and 10 bases from J, the gap between germline ends came to 15 bases.

The table lists this clonotype with a few counts. The chain has TRBV29-1 and TRBJ2-7, with 7 nucleotides matching TRBD1. The V and J ends lost 2 bases and 2 bases, in that order; junction bases with no gene match: 15. The CDR3 consists of 17 residues. Germline CDR1 is SQVTM and CDR2 is ANQGSEA. This CDR3 is CSVETAVNRGGPYEQYF. CDR3 nucleotide sequence: TGCAGCGTTGAAACCGCGGTAAACAGGGGCGGGCCCTACGAGCAGTACTTC.

At least ten counts were recorded for this clonotype. The V and J genes are TRBV29-1 and TRBJ2-2, with 10 bases that match TRBD2. Germline values: CDR1 SQVTM, CDR2 ANQGSEA. This CDR3 has 14 residues. V was clipped by 6 bases and J by 1 base; unmatched bases: 2. The CDR3 nucleotides are TGCAGCGTCCGGACTAGCGGGAACACCGGGGAGCTGTTTTTT. Protein sequence: CSVRTSGNTGELFF.

This clonotype was seen repeatedly, ten times or more. The chain has TRBV19 and TRBJ1-1; no firm D call. Between the trimmed V and J ends, which lost 6 bases and 6 bases, there was a span of 8 bases. The CDR3 runs 11 residues. Germline V gene data show CDR1 as LNHDA and CDR2 as SQIVND (reference sequence). The chain's CDR3 is CASRGGSEAFF. CDR3 coding DNA: TGTGCCAGTAGAGGTGGGTCTGAAGCTTTCTTT.

This clonotype was observed once. The genes are TRBV3-2 and TRBJ2-1; the tabulated D call, TRBD2, remains unverified against the DNA. TRBV3-2 is given as a pseudogene. The CDR3 length is 17 residues. CDR3 nucleotides: TGTGCCAGCAGCCCCTGTTGGGGGACTAGCGAATACAATGAGCGGTTCTTC. This encodes CASSPCWGTSEYNERFF.

Many counts were recorded for this clonotype. The V gene is TRBV7-9, the J gene TRBJ1-5; tentative D call: TRBD1 (6 bases). The CDR3 is made up of 14 amino acids. The V end lost 4 bases, the J end lost 6 bases, and 13 bases lay between the germline ends. The germline V gene has CDR1 SEHNR and CDR2 FQNEAQ (reference sequence). This CDR3 is CASSSSRGSQPQHF. CDR3 in DNA: TGTGCCAGCAGCTCCAGCAGGGGAAGTCAGCCCCAGCATTTT.

This clonotype appeared a few times. The chain couples TRBV4-3 to TRBJ2-1, with TRBD2 as a possible D gene (7 bases). The CDR3 totals 15 residues. Germline-derived CDR1 and CDR2 are LGHNA and YSLEER. Trimming took 1 base from V and 7 from J, leaving 14 bases between them. CDR3 nucleotides: TGCGCCAGCAGCCAAGGGCGGGGGCCGGGAAATGAGCAGTTCTTC. Its protein product is CASSQGRGPGNEQFF.

The chain couples TRBV7-3 to TRBJ1-1; perhaps TRBD1 as D (5 bases). V gave up 6 bases and J gave up 8 bases, with 13 bases separating them. This CDR3 spans 12 amino acids. Germline CDR1 and CDR2: SGHTA and FQGTGA. CDR3 DNA: TGTGCCAGCAGTAACGGGGCACGAGAAGCTTTCTTT. Protein: CASSNGAREAFF.

This rearrangement joins TRBV20-1 to TRBJ2-3, with 13 bases identical to TRBD2. Germline V gene data show CDR1 as DFQATT and CDR2 as SNEGSKA (reference sequence). V lost 6 bases and J lost 5; bases outside the gene matches: 8. CDR3 size: 15 residues. CDR3 sequence (DNA): TGCAGTGCCCCCGGGACTAGCGGGGCCCTAGATACGCAGTATTTT. Translating gives CSAPGTSGALDTQYF.

There are many counts of this clonotype. V usage is TRBV28 and J usage is TRBJ2-7; the D gene is possibly TRBD2 (6 bases). The ends were cut back, 5 bases at V and 2 bases at J, with 13 bases in the middle. Germline V gene lookup returns CDR1 MDHEN and CDR2 SYDVKM. The CDR3 length is 14 residues. CDR3 sequence reads: CASSLGDLTYEQYF. The CDR3 DNA is TGTGCCAGCAGTCTAGGGGACTTGACCTACGAGCAGTACTTC.

To note about this clonotype: The CDR3 does not end in the conserved phenylalanine or tryptophan, so this is likely a read error. The V gene is TRBV4-1, the J gene TRBJ2-7, with 9 bases identical to TRBD1. The CDR3 runs 17 residues. V lost 0 bases and J lost 4; bases outside the gene matches: 10. Germline values: CDR1 MGHRA, CDR2 YSYEKL. The CDR3 reads CASSQDRRTGGRYEQYL. The CDR3 bases are TGCGCCAGCAGCCAAGATAGGAGAACAGGGGGCAGGTACGAGCAGTACCTC.

Notes on this clonotype: Given a much more abundant clone one base away, this may be a read error. The V call is TRBV13, the J call TRBJ2-5; 11 bases align to TRBD2. Germline V CDR1 and CDR2: PRHDT, FYEKMQ (reference sequence). The trim removed 5 bases at V and 2 bases at J, leaving 10 bases unmatched. This CDR3 has 17 residues. CDR3 protein: CASSLSPGLAVQETQYF. The CDR3 region has the DNA TGTGCCAGCAGCCTGAGCCCGGGACTAGCGGTTCAAGAGACCCAGTACTTC.

The table lists this clonotype with a few counts. The genes are TRBV10-1 and TRBJ2-6; D may be TRBD1 (6 bases). CDR3 size: 18 residues. Germline values: CDR1 WNHNN, CDR2 SYGVQD (reference sequence). V lost 7 bases, J lost 0 bases, and 19 bases lay in between. DNA for the CDR3: TGCGCCAGCAAACCGAGGACAGTGGTGGTCTCTGGGGCCAACGTCCTGACTTTC. Amino acid sequence: CASKPRTVVVSGANVLTF.

This clonotype was counted at least ten times. V and J are TRBV20-1 and TRBJ2-4; D remains unclear. CDR1 is DFQATT and CDR2 is SNEGSKA in the germline V gene (reference sequence). V gave up 6 bases and J gave up 1 base, with 7 bases separating them. This CDR3 is built from 12 residues. The CDR3 DNA reads as TGCAGTGCGCCGTTGGCCAAAAACATTCAGTACTTC. It yields the protein CSAPLAKNIQYF.

Turning to this clonotype: A much bigger clone sits one base away, suggesting this may be a read error. This rearrangement joins TRBV6-1 to TRBJ1-1; D is unclear. CDR3 length: 12 residues. The germline V gene encodes CDR1 MNHNS and CDR2 SASEGT. The CDR3 sequence: CASKPVNTAAFF. The CDR3 DNA follows: TGTGCCAGCAAACCCGTAAACACTGCAGCTTTCTTT.

On this clonotype: Since a much larger clone is just one base distant, this may be a read error. This chain links TRBV7-9 with TRBJ1-4; D may be TRBD1 (5 bases). The CDR3 sequence is 16 residues long. Germline V lookup: CDR1 SEHNR, CDR2 FQNEAQ (reference sequence). The CDR3 sequence: CAGSDISGAGREKLFF. The DNA of the CDR3 is TGTGCCGGCAGCGATATTAGCGGGGCAGGGCGAGAAAAACTGTTTTTT.